The present TCR beta chain was sequenced within a study of cytomegalovirus exposure and HLA in healthy donors. For the study at large: From HLA-typed donors, an early data release held tens of millions of unique TCRs.

Findings and limits, study-wide: One later analysis reportedly identified an Asian-associated ancestry cluster that showed fewer N-insertions than the roughly 700-donor mean.

Concerning this clone: Its target is unknown.

The germline V gene encodes CDR1 SNHLY and CDR2 FYNNEI. The CDR3 is 14 residues long. Between the trimmed V and J ends, which lost 2 bases and 11 bases, there was a span of 17 bases. Donors counted as nominally healthy when sampled, yet unrecorded immune exposures were likely. PCR employed 60 Vbeta and 13 Jbeta primers. Method: immunoSEQ multiplex PCR; TCRdb's copy keeps in-frame clones and lacks some. This sample has around 82,000 clones, with 78% found just once. The V call is TRBV2, the J call TRBJ2-3, with D tentatively TRBD1 (5 bases). The sequence was collected from a male donor in good health and CMV-seropositive. Sequenced sample: PBMCs. The CDR3 DNA sequence: TGTGCCAGCAGTGAAAGGGGCTCTCGGGTCGGGCAGTATTTT. It is translated as CASSERGSRVGQYF.